This T cell receptor (beta chain) was captured in a study of Graves' ophthalmopathy and Graves' hyperthyroidism. It was on clinical symptoms, serum thyroxine, TRAb, thyroid ultrasound and orbital computed tomography that diagnosis relied. This clonotype showed up just a few times. Amplification from RNA transcripts yielded the TCR beta CDR3 regions. Investigators did first-round RT-PCR with HTBI primers, then second-round multiplex PCR. TCRdb re-analysed the multiplex PCR reads in MiXCR, keeping a single row per CDR3 protein. The sample holds 600,000 to 950,000 distinct CDR3 sequences, roughly 41% seen once. CDR1 and CDR2 from the germline V gene are DFQATT and SNEGSKA (reference sequence). This CDR3 comprises 12 residues. V gave up 3 bases and J gave up 10 bases, with 15 bases separating them.

The TCR was taken from an adult man with Graves' ophthalmopathy. Sequencing was carried out using peripheral blood. J is TRBJ1-1 and V is TRBV20-1; D remains unclear. The CDR3 DNA reads as TGCAGTGCTAGGTCTGGGTTCTCGGGAGCTTTCTTT. Amino acid sequence: CSARSGFSGAFF.